The rows below give T cell receptor beta chains drawn from one sample of a study of regulatory T cells in long-lasting Graves disease. Each CDR3 protein is one row after TCRdb ran MiXCR on the multiplex PCR reads. Altogether roughly 440,000 distinct CDR3 sequences are present, approximately 16% being singletons, with the ten largest covering 23%. This sample also appeared in a second study, on T cells in Graves' hyperthyroidism and ophthalmopathy.

This specimen consisted of peripheral blood mononuclear cells (PBMCs), obtained at new diagnosis, from a patient treated with antithyroid drugs. These receptors were collected from a young woman with Graves disease. The CDR3 runs from the conserved cysteine through the conserved F or W. A D gene is named only where the DNA matches it firmly. Part of the rows lack a size; the others show once, few, many or a class for expanded clones.

TRBJ2-7 . . TRBV15 CATSTRGEYEQYF TGTGCCACCAGCACTCGGGGCGAATACGAGCAGTACTTC
TRBJ2-7 . many TRBV27 CASSFRGLASYEQYF TGTGCCAGCAGTTTTCGGGGGCTAGCCTCCTACGAGCAGTACTTC
TRBJ1-2 TRBD1 few TRBV2 CASSEGTGFSGYTF TGTGCCAGCAGTGAAGGGACAGGATTTAGTGGCTACACCTTC
TRBJ2-1 TRBD2 many TRBV27 CASSAGLAGLSYNEQFF TGTGCCAGCAGTGCGGGGCTAGCGGGATTGTCCTACAATGAGCAGTTCTTC
TRBJ2-7 TRBD1 many TRBV12-3/TRBV12-4 CASSLAPPGQGGIEQYF TGTGCCAGCAGTTTAGCCCCTCCGGGACAGGGAGGGATTGAGCAGTACTTC
TRBJ1-4 . . TRBV5-5 CASSLIQGAATNEKLFF TGTGCCAGCAGCTTGATACAGGGAGCCGCAACTAATGAAAAACTGTTTTTT
TRBJ1-6 . many TRBV10-2 CASSGQAGSPLHF TGCGCCAGCAGTGGACAGGCAGGGTCACCCCTCCACTTT
TRBJ1-4 TRBD1 few TRBV5-6 CASSRDRRSEKLFF TGTGCCAGCAGCCGGGACAGAAGAAGTGAAAAACTGTTTTTT
TRBJ2-2 . . TRBV7-3 CASPPGGTGELFF TGTGCCAGCCCCCCCGGTGGCACCGGGGAGCTGTTTTTT
TRBJ2-1 . . TRBV28 CASSLMGEEQFF TGTGCCAGCAGTTTAATGGGGGAAGAGCAGTTCTTC
TRBJ1-1 . . TRBV7-2 CASSLSPDYNTEAFF TGTGCCAGCAGCTTATCGCCGGACTATAACACTGAAGCTTTCTTT
TRBJ2-7 . many TRBV7-2 CASTLAYAPYEQYF TGTGCCAGCACCCTGGCCTACGCCCCCTACGAGCAGTACTTC
TRBJ2-2 TRBD2 . TRBV7-9 CASSFPRGRGDTGELFF TGTGCCAGCAGCTTCCCCCGCGGGAGGGGGGACACCGGGGAGCTGTTTTTT
TRBJ2-1 TRBD2 many TRBV12-3/TRBV12-4 CASTRSGANNEQFF TGTGCCAGCACCCGAAGCGGGGCGAACAATGAGCAGTTCTTC
TRBJ1-2 . few TRBV6-9 CASSYGGLGYGYTF TGTGCCAGCAGTTACGGGGGCCTTGGCTATGGCTACACCTTC
TRBJ2-3 . many TRBV3-1 CASSLPAGQKWYF TGTGCCAGCAGCCTCCCAGCGGGCCAAAAGTGGTATTTT
TRBJ2-3 . . TRBV10-3 CAITGAGTDTQYF TGTGCCATCACGGGGGCCGGGACAGATACGCAGTATTTT
TRBJ2-5 TRBD2 many TRBV7-9 CASSVGLEYQETQYF TGTGCCAGCAGCGTAGGACTAGAGTACCAAGAGACCCAGTACTTC
TRBJ2-1 TRBD2 few TRBV6-1 CASTASSGRRNNEQFF TGTGCCAGCACCGCCTCTAGCGGGAGGAGAAACAATGAGCAGTTCTTC
TRBJ2-5 TRBD2 few TRBV15 CATSRVTPGLVYQETQYF TGTGCCACCAGCAGGGTAACCCCGGGACTAGTGTACCAAGAGACCCAGTACTTC
TRBJ2-7 . few TRBV7-9 CASSPMGSGSEQYF TGTGCCAGCAGCCCAATGGGTTCCGGGTCCGAGCAGTACTTC
TRBJ2-1 TRBD2 many TRBV20-1 CSARDSGLAGADNEQFF TGCAGTGCTAGAGATTCGGGACTAGCGGGAGCGGACAATGAGCAGTTCTTC
TRBJ2-5 TRBD1 many TRBV27 CASRPTGSGAQYF TGTGCCAGCAGACCGACAGGGAGTGGGGCCCAGTACTTC
TRBJ2-3 . few TRBV6-2/TRBV6-3 CASSEGHTDTQYF TGTGCCAGCAGCGAGGGGCACACAGATACGCAGTATTTT
TRBJ2-3 TRBD2 many TRBV12-3/TRBV12-4 CASSTNLAGVSDTQYF TGTGCCAGCAGTACCAATCTAGCGGGAGTGTCAGATACGCAGTATTTT
TRBJ2-7 . . TRBV30 CAWRARGMGGSYEQYF TGTGCCTGGAGAGCCCGCGGGATGGGGGGTAGCTACGAGCAGTACTTC
TRBJ1-5 TRBD1 few TRBV5-1 CASSPDRSSNQPQHF TGTGCCAGCAGCCCGGACAGGTCTAGCAATCAGCCCCAGCATTTT
TRBJ2-1 TRBD1 . TRBV25-1 CATDRPSGTGDEGSYNEQFF TGTGCCACCGATCGTCCTTCGGGGACAGGGGACGAAGGTTCCTACAATGAGCAGTTCTTC
TRBJ2-7 . many TRBV11-2 CASSLDGLMGYEQYF TGTGCCAGCAGCTTAGATGGACTAATGGGCTACGAGCAGTACTTC
TRBJ1-3 . few TRBV28 CASSLWHSGGSGNTIYF TGTGCCAGCAGTTTATGGCACTCTGGAGGGTCTGGAAACACCATATATTTT
TRBJ2-7 TRBD2 many TRBV5-1 CASSRTSGGNYEQYF TGCGCCAGCAGCAGAACTAGCGGGGGAAACTACGAGCAGTACTTC
TRBJ2-7 TRBD2 many TRBV28 CASSASGLAGVYEQYF TGTGCCAGCAGCGCAAGCGGACTAGCGGGAGTCTACGAGCAGTACTTC
TRBJ2-7 TRBD2 many TRBV6-2/TRBV6-3 CASSYSTSWYEQYF TGTGCCAGCAGTTACTCGACTAGCTGGTACGAGCAGTACTTC
TRBJ1-1 . . TRBV20-1 CSARPGRNTEAFF TGCAGTGCTAGGCCGGGGCGGAACACTGAAGCTTTCTTT
TRBJ2-7 . . TRBV5-1 CASSLYGSSTPYEQYF TGCGCCAGCAGCTTGTACGGCAGCTCAACCCCTTACGAGCAGTACTTC